This T cell receptor beta chain was profiled in a study of T cell responses to AZD1222 COVID-19 vaccine. Broader study findings: Baseline testing showed seropositivity in only a handful of AZD1222 recipients.

In germline, CDR1 is LNHDA, CDR2 SQIVND (reference sequence). The CDR3 loop spans 15 amino acids. Trimming left V 6 bases short and J 1 base short, with 10 bases between. Regarding this clone: Its antigen is not identified.

The method was immunoSEQ multiplex PCR; TCRdb's version includes in-frame clones alone and lacks a portion of them. The sample includes some 150,000 clones, approximately 91% seen only once; the top ten take approximately 1.5%. The chain has TRBV19 and TRBJ2-6; no definite D call. The source material was peripheral blood, sampled 28 days after the second AZD1222 dose. The sequence was obtained from an adult who received the AZD1222 COVID-19 vaccine. This CDR3 reads CASRPQASGANVLTF. CDR3 bases: TGTGCCAGTAGACCTCAGGCATCTGGGGCCAACGTCCTGACTTTC.